This T cell receptor beta chain was profiled in a study of T cells in Graves' hyperthyroidism and ophthalmopathy. Study conclusions and caveats: In the blood, most expanded thyroid clonotypes above 0.001 appeared as well. Stable hyperthyroidism and ophthalmopathy were separated using 13 V-J signatures.

RNA transcripts served as the template for amplifying TCR beta CDR3 regions. Using the HTBI primer set, a first-round RT-PCR was run on the TCR CDR3. TCRdb reprocessed the multiplex PCR reads via MiXCR and lists one record per CDR3 protein. The data show some 700,000 distinct CDR3 sequences, 17% seen once. Patients showing uncontrolled infection, other autoimmune disease, pregnancy or lactation were ineligible. Together with thyroid ultrasound, orbital computed tomography, serum thyroxine and TRAb, clinical symptoms were used for diagnoses. This clonotype has only a few counts. Its target is unknown. Germline values: CDR1 SGHTA, CDR2 FQGTGA. The length of the CDR3 is 14 residues. V dropped 5 bases and J dropped 9; count of bases not matched to a gene: 5.

Sequenced: blood. V is TRBV7-3 and J is TRBJ2-2; TRBD2 matches at 11 bases. The sequence came from a man aged 50 to 60 with Graves' hyperthyroidism. As DNA, the CDR3 is TGTGCCAGCAGCCCAAGACTAGCGGGAAGGGAGCTGTTTTTT. This gives the protein CASSPRLAGRELFF.